One and the same sample provided the 9 T cell receptor beta chains below, sequenced in a study of cytomegalovirus exposure and HLA in healthy donors. The data were produced by immunoSEQ multiplex PCR, yet TCRdb's version contains in-frame clones alone and is incomplete. Here the sample spans roughly 50,000 clones, 90% being singletons. The specimen was PBMCs. The source is a man aged 18 to 35 in good health and CMV-seronegative.

J is TRBJ2-1 and V is TRBV6-5; 11 bases match TRBD1. CDR3 length: 15 amino acids. Trimming cost V 2 bases and J 9 bases; bases outside gene matches: 6. Germline V gene sequence: CDR1 MNHEY, CDR2 SVGAGI. This CDR3 reads CASSYGGQGASEQFF. The CDR3, as DNA: TGTGCCAGCAGTTACGGAGGACAGGGGGCGTCTGAGCAGTTCTTC.

The table lists this clone with a few counts. The genes are TRBV28 and TRBJ2-7, with TRBD2 as a possible D gene (6 bases). The CDR3 is 15 residues long. Germline V gene data show CDR1 as MDHEN and CDR2 as SYDVKM. Trimming shortened V by 2 bases and J by 3 bases, and 14 bases separated the two germline ends. CDR3 bases: TGTGCCAGCAGTTTAGATGGGGGGAGTGACTACGAGCAGTACTTC. It is translated as CASSLDGGSDYEQYF.

The rearrangement uses TRBV27 and TRBJ2-1; tentatively, D is TRBD2 (5 bases). With 9 bases removed from V and 8 bases from J, the gap between germline ends came to 23 bases. The CDR3 consists of 15 residues. CDR1 and CDR2 from the germline V gene are MNHEY and SMNVEV (reference sequence). The CDR3 coding sequence is TGTGCCAGTGCCGGACCCACTAGGTTTGTCGATGAGCAGTTCTTC. It yields the protein CASAGPTRFVDEQFF.

The chain joins TRBV29-1 to TRBJ2-2, with 7 positions matching TRBD1. CDR3 size: 13 residues. The V gene's germline CDR1 is SQVTM and CDR2 ANQGSEA. V was clipped by 7 bases and J by 6 bases; unmatched bases: 8. The CDR3 reads CSGRQGEAGELFF. The CDR3 region has the DNA TGCAGCGGAAGACAGGGCGAGGCCGGGGAGCTGTTTTTT.

This chain connects TRBV7-2 to TRBJ2-7; 10 nucleotides agree with TRBD2. The CDR3 totals 16 residues. Per the germline V gene, CDR1 is SGHTA and CDR2 is FQGNSA. Germline trimming cut 8 bases from V and 7 bases from J; bases unmatched to any gene: 17. The CDR3 region has the DNA TGTGCCAGCGGCGTAGCGGGAGGACTTTCAGGGGGGGAGCAGTACTTC. The encoded protein is CASGVAGGLSGGEQYF.

The table lists this clone with a count of one. J is TRBJ2-5 and V is TRBV7-2, with 10 bases lining up with TRBD2. Germline V gene data show CDR1 as SGHTA and CDR2 as FQGNSA. The trim removed 1 base at V and 4 bases at J, leaving 6 bases unmatched. This CDR3 has 16 residues. DNA of the CDR3: TGTGCCAGCAGCTTAGGGCCTAGCGGGAGCTTAGAGACCCAGTACTTC. Translation gives CASSLGPSGSLETQYF.

The gene calls are TRBV7-9 and TRBJ1-2, with 7 bases aligning to TRBD1. Germline V gene sequence: CDR1 SEHNR, CDR2 FQNEAQ (reference sequence). The CDR3 runs to 13 residues. V trimming: 4 bases; J trimming: 3 bases; junction bases outside the gene matches: 2. The CDR3 sequence is CASSWGQHYGYTF. CDR3 DNA: TGTGCCAGCAGCTGGGGACAGCACTATGGCTACACCTTC.

The chain combines TRBV13 with TRBJ2-2; D is possibly TRBD1 (5 bases). V was clipped by 0 bases and J by 2 bases, with 16 bases between them. Germline V gene lookup returns CDR1 PRHDT and CDR2 FYEKMQ (reference sequence). The CDR3 loop spans 18 amino acids. The CDR3: CASSLGLSRGFNTGELFF. CDR3 nucleotides: TGTGCCAGCAGCTTAGGCCTTAGTAGGGGTTTCAACACCGGGGAGCTGTTTTTT.

V and J are TRBV6-5 and TRBJ2-2, with 8 bases that match TRBD1. Germline values: CDR1 MNHEY, CDR2 SVGAGI. This CDR3 spans 14 amino acids. Trimming cost V 2 bases and J 7 bases; bases outside gene matches: 3. In nucleotides, the CDR3 is TGTGCCAGCAGTTACCTCGGACAGGGCGGGGAGCTGTTTTTT. Encoded protein: CASSYLGQGGELFF.